This TCR beta chain was captured in a study of T and B cells in COVID-19 patients. TRB rearrangements were amplified by multiplex PCR with BIOMED2 TRB-A/B primers. Each CDR3 protein gets one entry after TCRdb re-called the multiplex PCR reads with MiXCR. The data show roughly 2,500 distinct CDR3 sequences, with over 25% seen just once and approximately 70% held by the top ten. Germline lookup yields CDR1 SGDLS and CDR2 YYNGEE. The CDR3 totals 14 residues. Between the trimmed V and J ends, which lost 7 bases and 0 bases, there was a span of 14 bases. From blood, roughly 250-550 ng of genomic DNA served as TRB template.

Sequencing was carried out using blood. V and J are TRBV9 and TRBJ2-7; D gene ambiguous. The clonotype originates from a human donor with active COVID-19. In DNA form, the CDR3 reads TGTGCCAGCTTGAGGAAAGTTTACTCCTACGAGCAGTACTTC. Translated, it gives CASLRKVYSYEQYF.